A single T cell receptor beta chain is shown here with its context. Trimming removed 5 bases at V and 2 bases at J, with 15 bases between. The CDR3 is 15 amino acids. The germline CDR1 and CDR2 sequences are SGHTA and FQGTGA. Source study methods: How many nucleated cells were present was estimated from reference gene primer amplification. Assay: immunoSEQ multiplex PCR; the TCRdb copy retains only in-frame clones and omits some. V, J and clone size are those of that table, while D and trimming were read from the DNA. The sample consists of some 390,000 clones, more than 75% of them appearing once. The data derive from a study of blood T cell repertoires in COVID-19. About the study: Acute and convalescent COVID-19 specimens originated in the United States, Italy and Spain.

Patients at the Seattle site were enrolled during active infection and followed longitudinally. The sequenced sample consisted of peripheral blood. This clonotype was sampled from a woman aged 55-69 years with COVID-19, enrolled during active disease. The chain combines TRBV7-3 with TRBJ1-1, with D perhaps TRBD1 (6 bases). The CDR3 region has the DNA TGTGCCAGCAGCCCGAAAACAGGGCTTAACACTGAAGCTTTCTTT. Its protein product is CASSPKTGLNTEAFF.